The sequence of this T cell receptor (beta chain) was determined in a study of blood T cell repertoires in COVID-19. The participants were between about 18 and 90 years old and came from under 25 US areas. Authors' analysis steps: The authors estimated nucleated cell counts from reference gene primer amplification. Some clones are missing from TCRdb's copy, which holds only in-frame ones; the method was immunoSEQ multiplex PCR. D and trimming come from the DNA, and the V and J calls and clone size come from that table. The table lists approximately 220,000 clones, around 90% of them singletons. CDR1 SQVTM and CDR2 ANQGSEA come from the germline V gene. The ends were cut back, 3 bases at V and 4 bases at J, with 14 bases in the middle. This CDR3 is built from 14 residues.

The sequenced material came from PBMCs or T cells enriched from blood (not recorded which). V is TRBV29-1 and J is TRBJ2-3; D perhaps matches TRBD2 (5 bases). This sequence originates from a woman in her twenties or thirties who had recovered from COVID-19. As DNA, the CDR3 is TGCAGCGTTGACGGTGCGGGCCACGCAGATACGCAGTATTTT. Protein: CSVDGAGHADTQYF.